What follows are 29 T cell receptor beta chains derived from one specimen sequenced in a study of control samples from healthy donors and cancer patients. Data came from immunoSEQ multiplex PCR; TCRdb stores just in-frame clones and leaves some out. The data hold some 87,000 clones, with around 80% observed a single time. The sequenced sample consisted of PBMCs. These TCRs come from a man between 60 and 75 years old with head and neck cancer.

This clone was recorded only once. The V call is TRBV5-1, the J call TRBJ2-7; D uncertain. Trimming left V 1 base short and J 0 bases short, with 11 bases between. The CDR3 loop spans 15 amino acids. Germline V gene data show CDR1 as SGHRS and CDR2 as YFSETQ. The CDR3 reads CASSLQPGSSYEQYF. In DNA, the CDR3 is TGCGCCAGCAGCTTGCAGCCTGGTAGCTCCTACGAGCAGTACTTC.

This rearrangement joins TRBV3-1 (or the pseudogene TRBV3-2) to TRBJ2-2, with TRBD2 matching 10 bases. CDR1 is LGHDT and CDR2 is YNNKEL in the germline V gene (reference sequence). The CDR3 consists of 15 residues. V shed 1 base, J shed 7 bases, and the junction held 3 bases outside the gene matches. The CDR3, as DNA: TGTGCCAGCAGCCAAGGAGCGGGAGGGATCGGGGAGCTGTTTTTT. The encoded protein is CASSQGAGGIGELFF.

The chain uses TRBV27 and TRBJ1-3, with 9 nucleotides matching TRBD1. This CDR3 is 20 amino acids long. The germline V gene has CDR1 MNHEY and CDR2 SMNVEV (reference sequence). J lost 0 bases, V lost 4 bases, and 16 bases had no gene match. CDR3 DNA sequence: TGTGCCAGCAGTTCCCCTCCGGGACAGGGACGTCGGAGCTCTGGAAACACCATATATTTT. Translation gives CASSSPPGQGRRSSGNTIYF.

The chain uses TRBV14 and TRBJ2-2, with D unclear. V dropped 1 base and J dropped 6 bases, with 9 bases sitting between them. CDR1 and CDR2 (germline): SGHDN, FVKESK. This CDR3 spans 14 amino acids. The CDR3 DNA is TGTGCCAGCAGCCAAGGTGTGTTCCCCGGGGAGCTGTTTTTT. It specifies CASSQGVFPGELFF.

The chain has TRBV30 and TRBJ1-4, with 10 bases aligning to TRBD1. From germline, CDR1 is GTSNPN and CDR2 SVGIG (reference sequence). The CDR3 consists of 14 residues. V gave up 4 bases and J gave up 8 bases; unmatched junction bases: 7. CDR3 region: CAWTWGQGREKLFF. The CDR3 DNA is TGTGCCTGGACCTGGGGACAGGGGCGGGAAAAACTGTTTTTT.

The chain carries TRBV6-6 and TRBJ2-5; D not resolved. The CDR3 contains 14 residues. Looked up from germline, CDR1 is MNHNY and CDR2 is SVGAGI (reference sequence). Trimming cost V 0 bases and J 4 bases, with 9 bases left between them. The CDR3 here is CASSYSNPPETQYF. In DNA, the CDR3 is TGTGCCAGCAGTTACTCGAATCCGCCAGAGACCCAGTACTTC.

The rearrangement uses TRBV7-2 and TRBJ2-7, with 8 positions matching TRBD2. V dropped 5 bases and J dropped 1; count of bases not matched to a gene: 7. Per the germline V gene, CDR1 is SGHTA and CDR2 is FQGNSA. This CDR3 contains 15 residues. The CDR3 bases are TGTGCCAGCAGCGCTGGACTAGCCTTGTCCTACGAGCAGTACTTC. Amino acids: CASSAGLALSYEQYF.

This chain links TRBV5-8 with TRBJ1-2; weak D call: TRBD1 (5 bases). Germline V gives CDR1 SGHTS, CDR2 YDEGEE. The CDR3 is made up of 15 amino acids. Trimming left V 0 bases short and J 4 bases short, with 13 bases between. CDR3 coding DNA: TGTGCCAGCAGCTTGGCGGCAGGGTACCCCTATGGCTACACCTTC. It translates to CASSLAAGYPYGYTF.

The chain links TRBV5-4 to TRBJ2-7; 8 bases align to TRBD2. Germline assignment: CDR1 SGHNT and CDR2 YYREEE (reference sequence). CDR3 length equals 14 residues. With 5 bases clipped from V and 6 bases from J, the junction kept 10 bases outside the gene matches. The CDR3: CASSTTGLGFEQYF. For the CDR3, the DNA is TGTGCCAGCAGTACCACGGGACTAGGATTCGAGCAGTACTTC.

The gene calls are TRBV30 and TRBJ2-5, with TRBD1 matching over 7 bases. Germline loops: CDR1 GTSNPN, CDR2 SVGIG (reference sequence). The trim removed 5 bases at V and 1 base at J, leaving 7 bases unmatched. The CDR3 has 14 amino acids. The CDR3 protein is CAWGIQGSQETQYF. The CDR3 DNA reads TGTGCCTGGGGGATACAGGGGAGCCAAGAGACCCAGTACTTC.

The V call is TRBV15, the J call TRBJ2-7; D is possibly TRBD1 or TRBD2 (5 bases each). V was shortened by 3 bases and J by 0 bases, with 15 bases between the two germline ends. The germline V gene encodes CDR1 LNHNV and CDR2 YYDKDF (reference sequence). CDR3 length equals 16 residues. This chain's CDR3 is CATSSHGTVNSYEQYF. In nucleotides, the CDR3 is TGTGCCACCAGCAGCCATGGGACGGTTAACTCCTACGAGCAGTACTTC. Supplemented by reference TRBV15 and TRBJ2-7, the full variable domain reads DAMVIQNPRYQVTQFGKPVTLSCSQTLNHNVMYWYQQKSSQAPKLLFHYYDKDFNNEADTPDNFQSRRPNTSFCFLDIRSPGLGDTAMYLCATSSHGTVNSYEQYFGPGTRLTVT.

The chain links TRBV18 to TRBJ1-1; D may be TRBD1 (6 bases). The CDR3 has 18 residues. Trimming took 2 bases from V and 3 from J, leaving 22 bases between them. Germline V gene data show CDR1 as KGHSH and CDR2 as LQKENI. CDR3 in amino acids: CASSPFTGYGPSDTEAFF. CDR3 nucleotides: TGTGCCAGCTCACCATTTACAGGGTATGGGCCCTCGGACACTGAAGCTTTCTTT. Complete variable domain (other parts from reference TRBV18 and TRBJ1-1): NAGVMQNPRHLVRRRGQEARLRCSPMKGHSHVYWYRQLPEEGLKFMVYLQKENIIDESGMPKERFSAEFPKEGPSILRIQQVVRGDSAAYFCASSPFTGYGPSDTEAFFGQGTRLTVV.

The rearrangement joins TRBV18 to TRBJ2-2; TRBD2 agrees at 8 bases. The V gene's germline CDR1 is KGHSH and CDR2 LQKENI. After removal of 1 base from V and 1 base from J, the junction contained 2 bases not matched to a gene. CDR3 length: 16 residues. CDR3 residues: CASSPQGLGNTGELFF. CDR3 bases: TGTGCCAGCTCACCACAGGGACTAGGGAACACCGGGGAGCTGTTTTTT.

The CDR3 sequence: CASSIPGAIGYGYTF. As DNA, the CDR3 is TGTGCCAGTAGTATCCCGGGGGCTATAGGCTATGGCTACACCTTC. The chain couples TRBV19 to TRBJ1-2; D might be TRBD1 (6 bases). The germline gives CDR1 LNHDA, CDR2 SQIVND (reference sequence). V gave up 3 bases and J gave up 4 bases, with 15 bases separating them. The CDR3 sequence is 15 residues long.

The chain joins TRBV5-1 to TRBJ2-1, with D uncertain. The CDR3 runs 13 residues. V lost 4 bases, J lost 10 bases, and 15 bases lay in between. Germline V gene sequence: CDR1 SGHRS, CDR2 YFSETQ. The CDR3 DNA reads TGCGCCAGCAGCACCGCGGCCGCCGACGAGCAGTTCTTC. The encoded protein is CASSTAAADEQFF.

The chain carries TRBV7-9 and TRBJ1-1; perhaps TRBD1 as D (5 bases). Trimming left V 5 bases short and J 5 bases short, with 18 bases between. The CDR3 runs to 15 residues. Germline lookup yields CDR1 SEHNR and CDR2 FQNEAQ (reference sequence). The CDR3 region has the DNA TGTGCCAGCAGCCCAACGGGACCCCGGAGGACTGAAGCTTTCTTT. Amino acid sequence: CASSPTGPRRTEAFF.

The rearrangement links TRBV2 to TRBJ2-1, with 12 bases that match TRBD2. Trimming took 6 bases from V and 5 from J; bases not matched to a gene: 5. From germline, CDR1 is SNHLY and CDR2 FYNNEI. CDR3 length: 15 amino acids. CDR3 DNA sequence: TGTGCCAGCAGGGCTAGCGGGAGGGTAGACAATGAGCAGTTCTTC. Amino acid sequence: CASRASGRVDNEQFF.

V usage is TRBV12-3 or TRBV12-4 and J usage is TRBJ1-6; 9 nucleotides align to TRBD1. J lost 14 bases, V lost 6 bases, and 8 bases had no gene match. CDR3 size: 13 residues. The CDR3 spells CASRRTGVGALHF. The CDR3 nucleotides are TGTGCCAGCAGGAGGACAGGGGTAGGGGCCCTCCACTTT.

This rearrangement joins TRBV11-2 to TRBJ2-7; D is ambiguous. The germline V and J ends were trimmed by 3 bases and 6 bases, with 15 bases remaining between them. Germline V gives CDR1 SGHAT, CDR2 FQNNGV. The CDR3 extends over 14 amino acids. For the CDR3, the DNA is TGTGCCAGCAGCTTCCCTCTCCCGCGCGGCGAGCAGTACTTC. Protein product: CASSFPLPRGEQYF.

CDR3 amino acids: CASSSGVNSPLHF. The CDR3 region has the DNA TGCGCCAGCAGCTCAGGGGTTAATTCACCCCTCCACTTT. V and J are TRBV5-1 and TRBJ1-6; TRBD1 is a possible D gene (6 bases). With 3 bases removed from V and 6 bases from J, the gap between germline ends came to 7 bases. The CDR3 length is 13 residues. Per germline, CDR1 SGHRS and CDR2 YFSETQ. Complete variable domain (other parts from reference TRBV5-1 and TRBJ1-6): KAGVTQTPRYLIKTRGQQVTLSCSPISGHRSVSWYQQTPGQGLQFLFEYFSETQRNKGNFPGRFSGRQFSNSRSEMNVSTLELGDSALYLCASSSGVNSPLHFGNGTRLTVT.

V is TRBV27 and J is TRBJ2-7, with unresolved D. The germline V and J ends were trimmed by 5 bases and 6 bases, with 11 bases remaining between them. This CDR3 is 12 amino acids long. The germline V gene encodes CDR1 MNHEY and CDR2 SMNVEV (reference sequence). The CDR3 sequence: CASSPRMGEQYF. CDR3 DNA sequence: TGTGCCAGCAGTCCGAGGATGGGCGAGCAGTACTTC.

The rearrangement uses TRBV18 and TRBJ2-2, with TRBD2 as a possible D gene (6 bases). CDR3 length equals 16 residues. Germline V gene sequence: CDR1 KGHSH, CDR2 LQKENI. V was pared by 3 bases and J by 0 bases, with 11 bases between. The CDR3 DNA is TGTGCCAGCTCACCCGCAGGAGGGGCGAACACCGGGGAGCTGTTTTTT. Protein sequence: CASSPAGGANTGELFF.

Of note for this clone: One junction end does not reproduce the germline sequence, and a read error may be involved. The J gene is TRBJ2-7, the V gene TRBV7-2; D ambiguous. Germline V gene lookup returns CDR1 SGHTA and CDR2 FQGNSA. CDR3 size: 12 residues. The CDR3, as DNA: TGTGCCAGCAACTTAGAAGCCTACGAGCAGTACTTC. It specifies CASNLEAYEQYF.

The chain recombines TRBV3-1 (or the pseudogene TRBV3-2) with TRBJ2-4; 7 bases agree with TRBD2. Germline lookup yields CDR1 LGHDT and CDR2 YNNKEL (reference sequence). The CDR3 runs 15 residues. V shed 4 bases, J shed 9 bases, and the junction held 12 bases outside the gene matches. The CDR3 sequence is CASSLRTSAAVIQYF. CDR3 DNA sequence: TGTGCCAGCAGCCTACGTACTAGCGCTGCCGTCATTCAGTACTTC.

The chain is built from TRBV28 and TRBJ1-2; D gene unclear. V gave up 4 bases and J gave up 0 bases, with 0 bases separating them. This CDR3 has 11 amino acids. The V gene's germline CDR1 is MDHEN and CDR2 SYDVKM. The CDR3 sequence is CASSSNYGYTF. CDR3 coding DNA: TGTGCCAGCAGTTCTAACTATGGCTACACCTTC.

The CDR3 region has the DNA TGTGCCAGCAGCTTTGAGACAGAACCGGCCCCCGTGGCTTTCTTT. Protein: CASSFETEPAPVAFF. The chain couples TRBV7-9 to TRBJ1-1; TRBD1 is a possible D gene (5 bases). CDR1 is SEHNR and CDR2 is FQNEAQ in the germline V gene (reference sequence). Trimming took 3 bases from V and 11 from J, leaving 22 bases between them. CDR3 size: 15 residues.

The V gene is TRBV7-2, the J gene TRBJ2-3; D gene uncertain. The CDR3 length is 15 residues. CDR1 is SGHTA and CDR2 is FQGNSA in the germline V gene. Trimming removed 2 bases at V and 1 base at J, with 10 bases between. CDR3 in amino acids: CASSLRPLGTDTQYF. CDR3 DNA: TGTGCCAGCAGCTTACGACCGCTGGGCACAGATACGCAGTATTTT.

The chain carries TRBV6-4 and TRBJ2-3; 10 bases map to TRBD2. The length of the CDR3 is 17 residues. The junction had 16 bases not matched to a gene; V was cut back by 5 bases and J by 8 bases. Germline-derived CDR1 and CDR2 are MRHNA and SNTAGT. The CDR3 DNA sequence: TGTGCCAGCAGTCCAGCCTGGCAATCTAGCGGGGGATCTACGCAGTATTTT. Amino acids: CASSPAWQSSGGSTQYF.

The rearrangement uses TRBV30 and TRBJ1-1; unclear D gene. The CDR3 covers 12 residues. Trimming removed 1 base from V and 5 bases from J, with 8 bases in between. Looked up from germline, CDR1 is GTSNPN and CDR2 is SVGIG (reference sequence). The CDR3 coding sequence is TGTGCCTGGAGTGACGTGGGGACTGAAGCTTTCTTT. Encoded protein: CAWSDVGTEAFF.